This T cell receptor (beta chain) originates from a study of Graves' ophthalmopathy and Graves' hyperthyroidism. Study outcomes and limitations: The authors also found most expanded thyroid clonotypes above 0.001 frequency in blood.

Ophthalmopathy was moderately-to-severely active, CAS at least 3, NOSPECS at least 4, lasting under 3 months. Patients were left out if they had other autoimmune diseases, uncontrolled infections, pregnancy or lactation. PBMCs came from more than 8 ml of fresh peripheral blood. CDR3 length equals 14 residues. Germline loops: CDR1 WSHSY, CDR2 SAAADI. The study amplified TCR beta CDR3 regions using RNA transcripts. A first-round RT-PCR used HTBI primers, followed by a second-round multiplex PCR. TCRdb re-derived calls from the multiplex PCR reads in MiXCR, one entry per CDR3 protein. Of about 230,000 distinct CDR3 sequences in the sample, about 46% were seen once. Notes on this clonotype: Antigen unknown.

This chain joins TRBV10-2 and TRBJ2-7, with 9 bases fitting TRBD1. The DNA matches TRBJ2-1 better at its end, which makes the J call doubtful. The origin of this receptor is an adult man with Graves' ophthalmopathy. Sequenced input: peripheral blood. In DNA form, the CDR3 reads TGCGCCAGCGACCTGGGACAGGGCTTGAATGAGCAGTTCTTC. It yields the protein CASDLGQGLNEQFF.